This TCR beta chain was found in a study of OX40 agonist ivuxolimab in advanced cancers. Study at large: The study treated patients with ivuxolimab, an agonistic anti-OX40 (CD134) antibody. Dose-escalation patients' cancers were hepatocellular carcinoma, melanoma, renal cell or head and neck cancer. Three patients showed partial responses: one hepatocellular carcinoma and two cutaneous melanoma cases.

Sequenced by immunoSEQ multiplex PCR; TCRdb stores in-frame clones only, minus some. The sample carries roughly 42,000 clones, approximately 83% recorded once. Between the trimmed V and J ends, which lost 0 bases and 5 bases, there was a span of 8 bases. The length of the CDR3 is 13 residues. CDR1 is GTSNPN and CDR2 is SVGIG in the germline V gene (reference sequence). This clone has just a few counts. Sequencing used CD4+ or CD8+ T cells sorted from blood, obtained in a trial of the OX40 agonist ivuxolimab. The TCR sequence derives from an adult with an advanced solid tumor such as melanoma, head and neck, liver or kidney cancer. This sequence joins TRBV30 and TRBJ1-5; D might be TRBD1 (6 bases). The CDR3 loop reads CAWSVQGDQPQHF. The DNA of the CDR3 is TGTGCCTGGAGTGTACAGGGAGATCAGCCCCAGCATTTT.